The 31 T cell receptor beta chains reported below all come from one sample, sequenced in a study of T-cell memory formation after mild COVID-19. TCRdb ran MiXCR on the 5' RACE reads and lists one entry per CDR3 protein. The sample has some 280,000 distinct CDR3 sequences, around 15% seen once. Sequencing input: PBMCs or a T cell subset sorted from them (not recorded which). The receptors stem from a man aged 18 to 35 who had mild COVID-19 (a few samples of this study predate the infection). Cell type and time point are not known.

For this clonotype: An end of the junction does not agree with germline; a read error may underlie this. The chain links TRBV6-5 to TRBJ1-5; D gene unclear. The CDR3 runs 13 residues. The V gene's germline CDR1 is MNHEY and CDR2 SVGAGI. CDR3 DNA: TGTGCCAGCAGCCCGGGATCATATCAGCCCCTGCATTTT. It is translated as CASSPGSYQPLHF.

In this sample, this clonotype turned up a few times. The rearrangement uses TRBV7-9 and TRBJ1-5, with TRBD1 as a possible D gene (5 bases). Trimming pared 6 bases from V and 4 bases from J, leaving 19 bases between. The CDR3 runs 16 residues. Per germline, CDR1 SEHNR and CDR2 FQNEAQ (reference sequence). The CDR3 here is CASSGVPGASNQPQHF. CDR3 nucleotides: TGTGCCAGCAGTGGGGTACCTGGGGCTAGTAATCAGCCCCAGCATTTT.

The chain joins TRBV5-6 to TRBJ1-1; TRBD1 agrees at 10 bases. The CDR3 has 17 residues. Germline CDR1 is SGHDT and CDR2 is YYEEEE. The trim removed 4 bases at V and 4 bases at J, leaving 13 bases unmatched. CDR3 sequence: CASSLDRGSSAVTEAFF. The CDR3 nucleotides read TGTGCCAGCAGCCTGGACAGGGGGTCCTCGGCGGTCACTGAAGCTTTCTTT.

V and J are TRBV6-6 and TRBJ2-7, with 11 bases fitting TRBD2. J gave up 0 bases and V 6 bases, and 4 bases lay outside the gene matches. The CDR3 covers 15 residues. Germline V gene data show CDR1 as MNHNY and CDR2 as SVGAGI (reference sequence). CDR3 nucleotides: TGTGCCAGCAGAACCGGGACTAGCGGCTCCTACGAGCAGTACGTC. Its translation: CASRTGTSGSYEQYV.

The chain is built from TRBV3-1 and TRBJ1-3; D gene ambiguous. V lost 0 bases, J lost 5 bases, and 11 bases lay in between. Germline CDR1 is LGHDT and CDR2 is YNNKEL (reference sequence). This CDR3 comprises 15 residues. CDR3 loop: CASSQDADLRNTIYF. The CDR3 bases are TGTGCCAGCAGCCAAGACGCGGACCTGAGAAACACCATATATTTT. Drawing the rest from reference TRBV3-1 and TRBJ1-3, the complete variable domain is DTAVSQTPKYLVTQMGNDKSIKCEQNLGHDTMYWYKQDSKKFLKIMFSYNNKELIINETVPNRFSPKSPDKAHLNLHINSLELGDSAVYFCASSQDADLRNTIYFGEGSWLTVV.

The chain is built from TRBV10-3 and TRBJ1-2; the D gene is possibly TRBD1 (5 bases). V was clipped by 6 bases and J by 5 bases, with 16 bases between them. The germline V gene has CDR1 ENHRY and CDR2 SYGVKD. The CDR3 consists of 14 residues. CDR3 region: CAISGSSGLYGYTF. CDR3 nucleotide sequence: TGTGCCATCAGCGGTTCCTCAGGGCTGTATGGCTACACCTTC.

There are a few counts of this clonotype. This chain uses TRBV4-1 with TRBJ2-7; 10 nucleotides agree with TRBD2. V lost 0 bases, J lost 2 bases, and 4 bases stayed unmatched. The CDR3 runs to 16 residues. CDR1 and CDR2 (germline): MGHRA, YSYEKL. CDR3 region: CASSQESLAGPYEQYF. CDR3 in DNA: TGCGCCAGCAGCCAAGAGTCACTAGCGGGACCCTACGAGCAGTACTTC.

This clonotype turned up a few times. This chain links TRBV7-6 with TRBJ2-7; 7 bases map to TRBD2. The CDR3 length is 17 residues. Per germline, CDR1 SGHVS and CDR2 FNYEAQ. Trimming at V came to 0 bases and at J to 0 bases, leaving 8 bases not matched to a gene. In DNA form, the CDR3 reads TGTGCCAGCAGCTTAGCCTCCCCGGGCGGGAGCTCCTACGAGCAGTACTTC. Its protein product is CASSLASPGGSSYEQYF. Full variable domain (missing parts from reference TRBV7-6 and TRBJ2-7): GAGVSQSPRYKVTKRGQDVALRCDPISGHVSLYWYRQALGQGPEFLTYFNYEAQQDKSGLPNDRFSAERPEGSISTLTIQRTEQRDSAMYRCASSLASPGGSSYEQYFGPGTRLTVT.

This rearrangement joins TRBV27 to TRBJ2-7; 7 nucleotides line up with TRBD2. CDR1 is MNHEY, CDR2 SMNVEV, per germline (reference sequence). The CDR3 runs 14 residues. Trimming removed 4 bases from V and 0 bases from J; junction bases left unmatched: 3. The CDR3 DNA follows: TGTGCCAGCAGTTCTAGCGGTTTCTCCTACGAGCAGTACTTC. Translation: CASSSSGFSYEQYF.

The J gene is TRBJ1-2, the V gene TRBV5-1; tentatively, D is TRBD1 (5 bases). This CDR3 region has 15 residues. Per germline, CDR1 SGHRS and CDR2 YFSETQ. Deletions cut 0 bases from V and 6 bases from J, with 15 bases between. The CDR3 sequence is CASSLEGLGMDGYTF. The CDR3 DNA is TGCGCCAGCAGCTTGGAGGGACTAGGGATGGATGGCTACACCTTC.

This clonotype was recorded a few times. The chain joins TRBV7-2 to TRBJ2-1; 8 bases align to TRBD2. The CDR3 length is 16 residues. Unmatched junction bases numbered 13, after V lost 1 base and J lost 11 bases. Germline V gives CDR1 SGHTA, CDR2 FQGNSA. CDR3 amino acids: CASSLEIVGLAIQQFF. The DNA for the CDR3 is TGTGCCAGCAGCTTAGAAATCGTCGGACTAGCTATTCAGCAGTTCTTC. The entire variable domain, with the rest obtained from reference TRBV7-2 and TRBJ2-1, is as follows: GAGVSQSPSNKVTEKGKDVELRCDPISGHTALYWYRQSLGQGLEFLIYFQGNSAPDKSGLPSDRFSAERTGGSVSTLTIQRTQQEDSAVYLCASSLEIVGLAIQQFFGPGTRLTVL.

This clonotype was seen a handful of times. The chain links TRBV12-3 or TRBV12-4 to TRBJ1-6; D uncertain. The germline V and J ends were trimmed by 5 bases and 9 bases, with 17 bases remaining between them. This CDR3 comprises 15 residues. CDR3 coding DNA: TGTGCCAGCAGTCCCGGGCCTCCACCCAGTTCACCCCTCCACTTT. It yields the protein CASSPGPPPSSPLHF.

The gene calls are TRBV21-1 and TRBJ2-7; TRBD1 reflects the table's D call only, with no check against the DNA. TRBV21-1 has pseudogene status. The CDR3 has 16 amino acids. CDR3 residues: CASSKPRTGSPYEQYF. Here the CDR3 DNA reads TGTGCCAGCAGCAAACCCCGGACAGGGTCCCCCTACGAGCAGTACTTC.

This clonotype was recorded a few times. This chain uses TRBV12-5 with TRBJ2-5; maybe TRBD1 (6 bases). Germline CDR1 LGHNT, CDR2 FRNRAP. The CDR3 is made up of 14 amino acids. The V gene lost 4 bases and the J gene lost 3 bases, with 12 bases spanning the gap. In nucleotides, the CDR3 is TGTGCTAGTGGTTGGGCCCCAGGGGAAGAGACCCAGTACTTC. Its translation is CASGWAPGEETQYF.

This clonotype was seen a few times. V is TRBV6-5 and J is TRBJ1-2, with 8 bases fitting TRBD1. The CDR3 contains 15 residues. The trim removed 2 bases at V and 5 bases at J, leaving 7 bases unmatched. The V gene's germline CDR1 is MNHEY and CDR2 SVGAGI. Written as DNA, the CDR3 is TGTGCCAGCAGTTACCGAGGACAGGGATCATATGGCTACACCTTC. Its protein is CASSYRGQGSYGYTF.

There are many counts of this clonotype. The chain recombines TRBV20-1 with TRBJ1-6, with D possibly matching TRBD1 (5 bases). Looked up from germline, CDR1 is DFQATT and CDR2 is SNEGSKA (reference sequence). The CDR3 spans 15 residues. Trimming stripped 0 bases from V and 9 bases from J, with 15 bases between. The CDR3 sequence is CSARDPRAGSSPLHF. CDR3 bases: TGCAGTGCTAGAGATCCAAGGGCAGGGAGTTCACCCCTCCACTTT.

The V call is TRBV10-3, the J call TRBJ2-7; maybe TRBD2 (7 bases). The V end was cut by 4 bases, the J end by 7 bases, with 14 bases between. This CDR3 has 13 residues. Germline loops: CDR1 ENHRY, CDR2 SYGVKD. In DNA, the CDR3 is TGTGCCATCAGTGCTACGAAGGGGGGGGAGCAGTACGTC. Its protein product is CAISATKGGEQYV.

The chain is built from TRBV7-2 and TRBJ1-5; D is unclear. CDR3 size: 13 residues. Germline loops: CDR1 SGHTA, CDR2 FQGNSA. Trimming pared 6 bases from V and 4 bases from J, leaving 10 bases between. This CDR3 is CASSFAGNQPQHF. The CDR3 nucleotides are TGTGCCAGCAGTTTTGCCGGAAATCAGCCCCAGCATTTT.

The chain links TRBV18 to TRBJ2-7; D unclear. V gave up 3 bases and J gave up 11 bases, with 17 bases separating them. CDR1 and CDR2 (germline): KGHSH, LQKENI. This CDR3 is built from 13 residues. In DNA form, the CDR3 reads TGTGCCAGCTCACCTACACACGGTCCGAGGAAGTACTTC. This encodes CASSPTHGPRKYF.

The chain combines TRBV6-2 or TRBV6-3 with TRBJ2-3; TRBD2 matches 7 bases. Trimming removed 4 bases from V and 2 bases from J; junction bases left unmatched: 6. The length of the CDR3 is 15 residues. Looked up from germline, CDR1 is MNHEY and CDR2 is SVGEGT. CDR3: CASSFHRGDTDTQYF. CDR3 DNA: TGTGCCAGCAGTTTCCATCGGGGGGACACAGATACGCAGTATTTT.

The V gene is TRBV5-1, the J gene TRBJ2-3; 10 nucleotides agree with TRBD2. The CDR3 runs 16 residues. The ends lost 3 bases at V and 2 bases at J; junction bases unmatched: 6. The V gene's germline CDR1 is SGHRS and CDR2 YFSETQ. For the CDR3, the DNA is TGCGCCAGCAGCTACTCACTAGCGGGGAACACAGATACGCAGTATTTT. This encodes CASSYSLAGNTDTQYF.

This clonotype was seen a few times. CDR3 sequence reads: CASSLNGQGANSPLHF. The CDR3 DNA sequence: TGTGCCAGCAGCTTAAATGGACAGGGGGCTAATTCACCCCTCCACTTT. The V gene is TRBV7-2, the J gene TRBJ1-6, with 11 bases identical to TRBD1. V lost 2 bases, J lost 6 bases, and 3 bases stayed unmatched. From germline, CDR1 is SGHTA and CDR2 FQGNSA. CDR3 length: 16 amino acids.

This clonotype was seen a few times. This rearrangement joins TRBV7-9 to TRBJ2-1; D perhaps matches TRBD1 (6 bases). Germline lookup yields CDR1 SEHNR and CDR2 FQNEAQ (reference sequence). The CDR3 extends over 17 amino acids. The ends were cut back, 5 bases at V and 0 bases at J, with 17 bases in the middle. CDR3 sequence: CASSPPRGSGSYNEQFF. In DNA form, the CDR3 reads TGTGCCAGCAGCCCACCTAGGGGGTCCGGCTCCTACAATGAGCAGTTCTTC.

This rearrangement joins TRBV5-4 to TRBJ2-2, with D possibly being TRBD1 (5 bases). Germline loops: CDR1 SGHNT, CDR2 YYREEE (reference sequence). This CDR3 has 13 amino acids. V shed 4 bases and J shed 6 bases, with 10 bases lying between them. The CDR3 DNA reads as TGTGCCAGCAGCGTAGGGGTGGCCGGGGAGCTGTTTTTT. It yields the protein CASSVGVAGELFF.

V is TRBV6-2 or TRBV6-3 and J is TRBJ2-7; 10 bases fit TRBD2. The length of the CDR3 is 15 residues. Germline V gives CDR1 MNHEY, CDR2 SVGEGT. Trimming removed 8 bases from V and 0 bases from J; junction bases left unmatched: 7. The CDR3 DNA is TGTGCCAGCGGGGTCGGGACTAGCGTCTCCTACGAGCAGTACTTC. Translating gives CASGVGTSVSYEQYF.

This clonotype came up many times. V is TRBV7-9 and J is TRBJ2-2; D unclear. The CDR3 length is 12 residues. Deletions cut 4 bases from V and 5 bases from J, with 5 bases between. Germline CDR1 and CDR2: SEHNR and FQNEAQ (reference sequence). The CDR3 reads CASSSQTGELFF. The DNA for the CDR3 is TGTGCCAGCAGCTCGCAGACCGGGGAGCTGTTTTTT.

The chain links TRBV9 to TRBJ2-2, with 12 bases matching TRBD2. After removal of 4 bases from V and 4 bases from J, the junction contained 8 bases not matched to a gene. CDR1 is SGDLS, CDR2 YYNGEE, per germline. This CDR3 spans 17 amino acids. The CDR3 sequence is CASSPRTSGARTGELFF. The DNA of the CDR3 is TGTGCCAGCAGCCCCCGGACTAGCGGGGCCCGCACCGGGGAGCTGTTTTTT.

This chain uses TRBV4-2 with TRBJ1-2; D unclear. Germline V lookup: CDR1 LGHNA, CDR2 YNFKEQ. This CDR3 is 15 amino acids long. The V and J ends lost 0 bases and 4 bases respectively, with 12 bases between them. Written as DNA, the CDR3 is TGTGCCAGCAGCCAAGAATTGCAACCCCTCTATGGCTACACCTTC. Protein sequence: CASSQELQPLYGYTF.

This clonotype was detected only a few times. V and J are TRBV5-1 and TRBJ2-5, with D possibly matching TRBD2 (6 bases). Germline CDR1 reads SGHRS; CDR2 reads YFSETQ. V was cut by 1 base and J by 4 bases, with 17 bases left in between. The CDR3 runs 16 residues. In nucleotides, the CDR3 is TGCGCCAGCAGCTTGATCCCGGCAGGGAGGCCAGAGACCCAGTACTTC. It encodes CASSLIPAGRPETQYF.

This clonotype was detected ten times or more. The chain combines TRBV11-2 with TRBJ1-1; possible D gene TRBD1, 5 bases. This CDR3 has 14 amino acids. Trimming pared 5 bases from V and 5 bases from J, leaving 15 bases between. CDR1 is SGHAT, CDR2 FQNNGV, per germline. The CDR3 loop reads CASSPNGGGTEAFF. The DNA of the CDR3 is TGTGCCAGCAGCCCGAACGGGGGAGGGACTGAAGCTTTCTTT.

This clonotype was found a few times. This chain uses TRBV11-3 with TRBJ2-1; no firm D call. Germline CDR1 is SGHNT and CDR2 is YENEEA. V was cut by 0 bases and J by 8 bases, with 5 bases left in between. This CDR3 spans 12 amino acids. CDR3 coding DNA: TGTGCCAGCAGCTTAGAAGGCGATGAGCAGTTCTTC. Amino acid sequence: CASSLEGDEQFF. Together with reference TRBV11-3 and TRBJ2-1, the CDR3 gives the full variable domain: EAGVVQSPRYKIIEKKQPVAFWCNPISGHNTLYWYLQNLGQGPELLIRYENEEAVDDSQLPKDRFSAERLKGVDSTLKIQPAELGDSAVYLCASSLEGDEQFFGPGTRLTVL.